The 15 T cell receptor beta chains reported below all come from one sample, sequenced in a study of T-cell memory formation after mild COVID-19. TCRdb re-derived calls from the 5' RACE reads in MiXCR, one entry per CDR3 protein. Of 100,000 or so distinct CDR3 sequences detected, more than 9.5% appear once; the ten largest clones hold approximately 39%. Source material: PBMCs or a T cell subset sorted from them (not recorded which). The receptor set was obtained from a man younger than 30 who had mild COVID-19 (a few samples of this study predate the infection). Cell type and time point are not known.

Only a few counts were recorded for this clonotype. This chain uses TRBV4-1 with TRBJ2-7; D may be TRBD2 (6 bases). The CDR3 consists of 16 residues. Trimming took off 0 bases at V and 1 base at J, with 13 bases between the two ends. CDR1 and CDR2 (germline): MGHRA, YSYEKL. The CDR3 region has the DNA TGCGCCAGCAGCCAAGATACACTAGCCCCATCCTACGAGCAGTACTTC. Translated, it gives CASSQDTLAPSYEQYF.

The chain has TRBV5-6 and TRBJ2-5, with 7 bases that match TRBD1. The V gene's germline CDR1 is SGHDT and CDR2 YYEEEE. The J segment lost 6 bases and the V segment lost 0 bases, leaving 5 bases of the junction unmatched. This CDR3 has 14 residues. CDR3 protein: CASSLEGGAKTQYF. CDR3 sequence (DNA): TGTGCCAGCAGCTTGGAAGGGGGCGCGAAGACCCAGTACTTC.

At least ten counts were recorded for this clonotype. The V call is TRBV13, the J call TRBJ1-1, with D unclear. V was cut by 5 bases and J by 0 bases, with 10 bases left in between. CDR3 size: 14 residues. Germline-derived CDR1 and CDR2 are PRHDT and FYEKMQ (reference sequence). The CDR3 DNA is TGTGCCAGCAGCCTCCGGACTTTGAACACTGAAGCTTTCTTT. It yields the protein CASSLRTLNTEAFF.

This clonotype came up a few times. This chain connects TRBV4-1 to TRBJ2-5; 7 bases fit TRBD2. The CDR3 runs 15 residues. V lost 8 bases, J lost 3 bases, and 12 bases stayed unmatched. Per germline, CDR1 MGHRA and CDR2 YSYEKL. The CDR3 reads CASGSLTAGKETQYF. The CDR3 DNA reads TGCGCCAGCGGGTCCTTAACAGCGGGGAAAGAGACCCAGTACTTC.

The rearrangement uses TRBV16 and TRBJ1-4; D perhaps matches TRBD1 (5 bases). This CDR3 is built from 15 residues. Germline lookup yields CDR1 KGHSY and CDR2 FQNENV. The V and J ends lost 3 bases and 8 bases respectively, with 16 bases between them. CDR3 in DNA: TGTGCCAGCAGCCAGTACGGCAGGGAGGAGGAAAAACTGTTTTTT. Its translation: CASSQYGREEEKLFF.

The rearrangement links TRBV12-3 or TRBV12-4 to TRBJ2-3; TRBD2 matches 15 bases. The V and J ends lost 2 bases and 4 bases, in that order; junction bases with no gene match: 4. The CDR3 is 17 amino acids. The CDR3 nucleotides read TGTGCCAGCAGTTTACGGACTAGCGGGGGGGTCTCAGATACGCAGTATTTT. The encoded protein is CASSLRTSGGVSDTQYF.

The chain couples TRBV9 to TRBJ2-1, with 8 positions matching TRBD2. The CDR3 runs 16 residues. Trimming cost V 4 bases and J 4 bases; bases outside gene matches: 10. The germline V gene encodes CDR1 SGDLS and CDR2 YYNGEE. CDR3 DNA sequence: TGTGCCAGCAGCCCAGGCGCGGGGGGCCAATACAATGAGCAGTTCTTC. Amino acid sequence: CASSPGAGGQYNEQFF.

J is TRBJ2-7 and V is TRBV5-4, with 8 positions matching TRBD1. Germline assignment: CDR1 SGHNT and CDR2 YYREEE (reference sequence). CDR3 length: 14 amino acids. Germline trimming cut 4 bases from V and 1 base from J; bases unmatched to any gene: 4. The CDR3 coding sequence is TGTGCCAGCAGCCCCGGACAGGGATCCTACGAGCAGTACGTC. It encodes CASSPGQGSYEQYV.

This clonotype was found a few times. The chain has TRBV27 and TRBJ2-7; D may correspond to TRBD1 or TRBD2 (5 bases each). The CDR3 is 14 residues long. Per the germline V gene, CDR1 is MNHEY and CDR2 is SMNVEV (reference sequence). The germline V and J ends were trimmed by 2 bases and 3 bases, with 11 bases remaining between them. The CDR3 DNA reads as TGTGCCAGCAGTTTAGGGGGTTCGCTCTACGAGCAGTACTTC. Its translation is CASSLGGSLYEQYF.

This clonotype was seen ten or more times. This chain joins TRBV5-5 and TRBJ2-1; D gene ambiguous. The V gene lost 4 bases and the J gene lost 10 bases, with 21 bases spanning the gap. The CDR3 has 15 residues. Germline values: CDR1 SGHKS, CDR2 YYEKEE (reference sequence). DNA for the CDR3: TGTGCCAGCAGCCTTCGGGCCCCCCGGGTTCCGGAGCAGTTCTTC. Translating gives CASSLRAPRVPEQFF.

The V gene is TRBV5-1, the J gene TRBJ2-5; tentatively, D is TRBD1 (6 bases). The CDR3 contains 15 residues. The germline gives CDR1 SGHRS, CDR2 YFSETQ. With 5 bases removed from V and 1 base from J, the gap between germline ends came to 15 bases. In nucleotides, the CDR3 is TGCGCCAGCAGTCTCGGACAGAGAGGCCAAGAGACCCAGTACTTC. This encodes CASSLGQRGQETQYF.

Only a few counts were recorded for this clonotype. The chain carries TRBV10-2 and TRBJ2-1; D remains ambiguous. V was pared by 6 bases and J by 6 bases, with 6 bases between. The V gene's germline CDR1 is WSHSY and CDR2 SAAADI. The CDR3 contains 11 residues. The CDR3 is CASRTGNEQFF. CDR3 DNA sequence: TGCGCCAGCAGGACGGGCAATGAGCAGTTCTTC.

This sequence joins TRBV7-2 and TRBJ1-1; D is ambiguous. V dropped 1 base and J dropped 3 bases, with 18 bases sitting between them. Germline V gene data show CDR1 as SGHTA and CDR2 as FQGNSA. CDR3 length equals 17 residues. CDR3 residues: CASSLEALGAYDTEAFF. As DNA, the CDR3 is TGTGCCAGCAGCTTAGAGGCCCTAGGAGCATACGACACTGAAGCTTTCTTT.

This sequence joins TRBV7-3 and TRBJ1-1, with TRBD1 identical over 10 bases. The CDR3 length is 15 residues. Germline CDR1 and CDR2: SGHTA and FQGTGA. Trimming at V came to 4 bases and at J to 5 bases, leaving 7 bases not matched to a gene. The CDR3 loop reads CASSSGQGDVTEAFF. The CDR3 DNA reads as TGTGCCAGCAGCTCAGGACAGGGGGACGTGACTGAAGCTTTCTTT.

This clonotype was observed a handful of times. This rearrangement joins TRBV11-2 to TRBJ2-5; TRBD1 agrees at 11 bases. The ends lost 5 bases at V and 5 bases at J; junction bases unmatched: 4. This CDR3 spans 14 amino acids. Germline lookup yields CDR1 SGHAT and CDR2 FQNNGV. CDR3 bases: TGTGCCAGCAGCGCCGGGACAGGGGGGGAGACCCAGTACTTC. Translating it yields CASSAGTGGETQYF.